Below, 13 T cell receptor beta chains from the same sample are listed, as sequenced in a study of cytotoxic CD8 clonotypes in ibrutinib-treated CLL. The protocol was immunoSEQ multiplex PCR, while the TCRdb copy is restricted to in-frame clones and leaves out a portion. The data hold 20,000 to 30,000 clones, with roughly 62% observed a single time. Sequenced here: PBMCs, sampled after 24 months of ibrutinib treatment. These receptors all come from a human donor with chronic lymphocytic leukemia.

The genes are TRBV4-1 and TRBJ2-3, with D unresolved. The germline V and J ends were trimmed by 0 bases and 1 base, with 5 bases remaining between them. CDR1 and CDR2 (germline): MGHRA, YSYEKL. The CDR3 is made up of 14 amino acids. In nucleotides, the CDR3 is TGCGCCAGCAGCCAAGATTCCGGCACAGATACGCAGTATTTT. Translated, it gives CASSQDSGTDTQYF.

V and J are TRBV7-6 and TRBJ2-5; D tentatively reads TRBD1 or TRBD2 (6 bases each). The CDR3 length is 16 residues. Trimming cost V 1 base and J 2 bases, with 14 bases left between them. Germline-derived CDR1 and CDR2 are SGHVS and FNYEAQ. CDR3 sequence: CASSLVGGHGQETQYF. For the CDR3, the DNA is TGTGCCAGCAGCTTAGTTGGGGGGCATGGGCAAGAGACCCAGTACTTC.

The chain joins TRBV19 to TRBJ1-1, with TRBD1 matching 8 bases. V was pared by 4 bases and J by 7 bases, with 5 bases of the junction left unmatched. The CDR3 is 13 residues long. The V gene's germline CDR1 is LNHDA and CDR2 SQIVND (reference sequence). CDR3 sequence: CASSTDREGEAFF. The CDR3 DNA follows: TGTGCCAGTAGTACGGACAGGGAAGGTGAAGCTTTCTTT.

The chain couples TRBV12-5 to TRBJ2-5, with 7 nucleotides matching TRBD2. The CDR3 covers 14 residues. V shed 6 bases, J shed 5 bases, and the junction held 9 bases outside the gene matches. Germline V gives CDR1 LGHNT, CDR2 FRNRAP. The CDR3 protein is CASGRGVPSETQYF. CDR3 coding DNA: TGTGCTAGTGGCCGGGGGGTGCCCTCGGAGACCCAGTACTTC.

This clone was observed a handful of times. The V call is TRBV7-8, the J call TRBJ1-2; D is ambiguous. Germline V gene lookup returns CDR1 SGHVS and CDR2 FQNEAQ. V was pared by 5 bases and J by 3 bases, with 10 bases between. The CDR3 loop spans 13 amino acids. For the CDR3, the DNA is TGTGCCAGCAGCGGGGTGGGTCACTATGGCTACACCTTC. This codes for CASSGVGHYGYTF.

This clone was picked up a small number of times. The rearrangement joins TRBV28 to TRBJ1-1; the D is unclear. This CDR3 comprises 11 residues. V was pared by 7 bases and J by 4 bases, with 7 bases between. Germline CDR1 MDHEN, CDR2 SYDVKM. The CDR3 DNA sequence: TGTGCCAGCATGTTAAGCACTGAAGCTTTCTTT. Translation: CASMLSTEAFF.

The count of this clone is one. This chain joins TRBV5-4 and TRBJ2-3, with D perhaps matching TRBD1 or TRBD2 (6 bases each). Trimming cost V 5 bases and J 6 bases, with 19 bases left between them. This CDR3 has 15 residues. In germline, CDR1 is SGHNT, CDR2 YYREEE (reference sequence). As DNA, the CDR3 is TGTGCCAGCAGGTCTGGAGGGGGGTCGTCGGATACGCAGTATTTT. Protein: CASRSGGGSSDTQYF.

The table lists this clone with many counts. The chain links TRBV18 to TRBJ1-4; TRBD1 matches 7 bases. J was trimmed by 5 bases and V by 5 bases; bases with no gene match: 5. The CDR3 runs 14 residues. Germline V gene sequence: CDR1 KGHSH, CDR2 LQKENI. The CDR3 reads CASSEGQTNEKLFF. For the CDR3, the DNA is TGTGCCAGCTCAGAGGGACAGACGAATGAAAAACTGTTTTTT.

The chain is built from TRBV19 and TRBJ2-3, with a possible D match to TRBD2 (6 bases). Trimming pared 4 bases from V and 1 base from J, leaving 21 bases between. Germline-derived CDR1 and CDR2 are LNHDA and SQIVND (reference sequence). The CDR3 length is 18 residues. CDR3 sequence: CASSNLWGVSLGTDTQYF. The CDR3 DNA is TGTGCCAGTAGTAATCTGTGGGGGGTATCCCTTGGCACAGATACGCAGTATTTT.

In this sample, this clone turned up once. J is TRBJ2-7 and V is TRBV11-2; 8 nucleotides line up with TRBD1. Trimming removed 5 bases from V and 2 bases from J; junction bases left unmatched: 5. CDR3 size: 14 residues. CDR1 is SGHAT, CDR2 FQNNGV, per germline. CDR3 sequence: CASSQDRDAYEQYF. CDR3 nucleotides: TGTGCCAGCAGCCAGGACAGGGATGCCTACGAGCAGTACTTC.

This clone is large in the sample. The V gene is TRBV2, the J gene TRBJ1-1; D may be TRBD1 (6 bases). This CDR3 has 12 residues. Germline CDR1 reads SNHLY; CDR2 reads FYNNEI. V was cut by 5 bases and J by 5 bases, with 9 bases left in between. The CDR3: CASSKGETEAFF. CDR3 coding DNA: TGTGCCAGCAGTAAGGGGGAGACTGAAGCTTTCTTT.

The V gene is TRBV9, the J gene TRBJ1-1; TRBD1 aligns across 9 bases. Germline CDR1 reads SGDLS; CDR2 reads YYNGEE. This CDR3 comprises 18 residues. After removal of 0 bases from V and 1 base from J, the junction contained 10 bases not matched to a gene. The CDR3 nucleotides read TGTGCCAGCAGCGTAGCTTTCGGACAGGGGAGAGAGAACACTGAAGCTTTCTTT. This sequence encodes CASSVAFGQGRENTEAFF.

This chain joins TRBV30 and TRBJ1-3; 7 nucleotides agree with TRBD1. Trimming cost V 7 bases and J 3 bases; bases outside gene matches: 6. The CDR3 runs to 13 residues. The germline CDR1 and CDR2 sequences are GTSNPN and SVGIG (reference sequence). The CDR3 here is CALQGMVGNTIYF. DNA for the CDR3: TGTGCCTTACAGGGGATGGTTGGAAACACCATATATTTT.